The 10 T cell receptor beta chains below come from one sample, sequenced in a study of CD8+ T cells in alopecia areata. Pooled cells of cutaneous lymph node origin were sorted on CD4, CD8alpha, NKG2D, NKG2ACE and other markers. As the sequencing template, cDNA was produced by extracting RNA and reverse transcribing it. Generated by immunoSEQ multiplex PCR, the TCRdb table keeps only in-frame clones and is missing some. This sample carries 270,000 or so clones, none of them present only once. The sequencing input was CD4+ T cells sorted from a lymph node. The receptors stem from a C3H/HeJ mouse with alopecia areata. The MHC haplotype recorded for the strain is H2-k.

This clone was recorded a few times. Mouse names are used for the genes. The CDR3 goes on 3 residues after the read ends, and that part is filled in from the germline J gene. This chain joins TRBV5 and TRBJ1-6; tentative D call: TRBD1 (6 bases). TRBJ1-6 is sorted into the ORF group, with uncertain function. The CDR3 is 15 residues long. CDR1 and CDR2 (germline): LGHNA, YNLKQL (reference sequence). V was pared by 0 bases and J by 6 bases, with 9 bases between. CDR3 residues: CASSQDHRANSPLYF. The part of the CDR3 DNA that was read is TGTGCCAGCAGCCAAGATCACAGGGCTAATTCGCCC.

This clone was counted a few times. Gene labels here are mouse ones. Sequencing ends 4 residues short of the CDR3 end; the germline J gene provides the rest. The chain has TRBV13-1 and TRBJ1-1, with D uncertain. Per the germline V gene, CDR1 is NSHNY and CDR2 is SYGAGN. The CDR3 is 14 amino acids. CDR3 in amino acids: CASSDAKRQSEVFF. CDR3 DNA, as far as it was read: TGTGCCAGCAGTGATGCAAAGAGACAATCA.

In the case of this clone: Mouse names are used for the genes. The read comes to an end 3 residues before the CDR3 does, leaving the germline J gene to fill in the end. The rearrangement joins TRBV13-1 to TRBJ1-6; tentative D call: TRBD1 (5 bases). Being an ORF, TRBJ1-6 has a function that is uncertain. The germline CDR1 and CDR2 sequences are NSHNY and SYGAGN. The length of the CDR3 is 16 residues. With 2 bases removed from V and 3 bases from J, the gap between germline ends came to 12 bases. CDR3 bases read: TGTGCCAGCAGTGAAGAGTCGGGGGGCTATAATTCGCCC. Protein sequence: CASSEESGGYNSP. The whole CDR3 reads CASSEESGGYNSPLYF.

Comment on this clone: The gene symbols are mouse symbols. The missing CDR3 end, 4 residues past where the read stops, is filled in from the germline J gene. The chain joins TRBV1 to TRBJ2-1; D unclear. Germline CDR1 is NSQYPW and CDR2 is LRSPGD (reference sequence). Trimming pared 0 bases from V and 3 bases from J, leaving 6 bases between. The CDR3 is 14 amino acids. The CDR3 loop reads CTCSAEFSYAEQFF. The sequenced CDR3 bases are TGCACCTGCAGTGCAGAGTTCAGCTATGCT.

This clone was recorded a few times. Gene names refer to mouse genes. The read ends 3 residues early relative to the CDR3; the germline J gene fills the gap. The genes are TRBV19 and TRBJ1-6, with D unresolved. TRBJ1-6 is given ORF status, its function remaining uncertain. Per germline, CDR1 FNHDT and CDR2 SITEND (reference sequence). The V and J ends lost 2 bases and 5 bases respectively, with 8 bases between them. This CDR3 region has 14 residues. CDR3 DNA, as far as it was read: TGTGCCAGCAGTATCCGCAGGAATAATTCGCCC. Amino acids: CASSIRRNNSP. In full, the CDR3 is CASSIRRNNSPLYF.

Only a few counts were recorded for this clone. Gene labels here are mouse ones. Other DNA sequences in this specimen translate into the identical CDR3. This CDR3 is CASSEQGKDTQYF. Incomplete CDR3 DNA: TGTGCCAGCAGTGAACAGGGAAAGGAC. V usage is TRBV13-1 and J usage is TRBJ2-5, with TRBD1 as a possible D gene (6 bases). The CDR3 goes on 4 residues after the read ends, and that part is filled in from the germline J gene. In germline, CDR1 is NSHNY, CDR2 SYGAGN. The CDR3 has 13 amino acids.

At least ten counts were recorded for this clone. The listed genes are named as in mouse. The CDR3 spells CASSTGTGPETLYF. The sequenced part of the CDR3 DNA is TGTGCTAGCAGTACCGGGACAGGGCCAGAA. The chain carries TRBV17 and TRBJ2-3, with TRBD1 identical over 9 bases. The read halts 4 residues ahead of the CDR3 end, with the missing end drawn from the germline J gene. Trimming removed 4 bases from V and 4 bases from J; junction bases left unmatched: 3. This CDR3 has 14 amino acids. CDR1 MNHDT and CDR2 YYDKIL come from the germline V gene.

As concerns this clone: The genes and germline here are from mouse. The missing CDR3 end, 4 residues past where the read stops, is filled in from the germline J gene. V gene TRBV13-2 combines with J gene TRBJ2-3; D possibly corresponds to TRBD2 (6 bases). The V gene's germline CDR1 is NNHNN and CDR2 SYGAGS (reference sequence). The V end was cut by 0 bases, the J end by 1 base, with 9 bases between. CDR3 length: 15 residues. CDR3 DNA, as far as it was read: TGTGCCAGCGGTGATGTCTGGGGTGGTGCAGAA. Translating gives CASGDVWGGAE. The whole CDR3 reads CASGDVWGGAETLYF.

As concerns this clone: Genes and germline are mouse. The CDR3 end is not reached by the read, which stops 4 residues before it; the germline J gene fills it in. The chain couples TRBV13-3 to TRBJ2-2; 8 bases align to TRBD2. The CDR3 contains 15 residues. Germline CDR1 is NNHDY and CDR2 is SYVADS. J gave up 4 bases and V 1 base, and 3 bases lay outside the gene matches. CDR3 region: CASSDLGGGTGQLYF. The CDR3 DNA, read in part, is TGTGCCAGCAGTGATCTGGGGGGCGGCACCGGG.

This clone has only a few counts. Gene names are mouse gene names. The read ends 3 residues shy of where the CDR3 ends; the end is completed using the germline J gene. The chain recombines TRBV1 with TRBJ1-6, with a tentative D call TRBD1 (5 bases). TRBJ1-6 is placed among ORFs of uncertain function. The CDR3 sequence is 15 residues long. V was shortened by 1 base and J by 5 bases, with 9 bases between the two germline ends. Germline lookup yields CDR1 NSQYPW and CDR2 LRSPGD (reference sequence). The CDR3: CTCSAATANNSPLYF. The sequenced part of the CDR3 DNA is TGCACCTGCAGTGCAGCGACAGCAAATAATTCGCCC.